Below are 3 T cell receptor beta chains sequenced from a single sample in a study of shared clonotypes between healthy human individuals. CD8 cells regarded as naive lacked CD45RO, were positively chosen for CCR7, and omitted terminally differentiated effector memory CD45RA+ cells. Libraries were prepared by immunoSEQ multiplex PCR; TCRdb keeps only in-frame clonotypes and omits some of them. The repertoire consists of under 1 million clones, with approximately 97% occurring once and the leading ten covering under 0.3%. Sequenced material: naive CD8+ T cells sorted from blood. The receptors come from a man aged 25 to 45 in good health.

The chain recombines TRBV10-3 with TRBJ2-7; D not certain. Trimming left V 3 bases short and J 3 bases short, with 3 bases between. The CDR3 spans 11 residues. Germline-derived CDR1 and CDR2 are ENHRY and SYGVKD. CDR3 amino acids: CAISDLYEQYF. In DNA form, the CDR3 reads TGTGCCATCAGTGACCTCTACGAGCAGTACTTC.

The chain carries TRBV5-6 and TRBJ1-1, with 7 bases fitting TRBD1. Unmatched junction bases numbered 22, after V lost 2 bases and J lost 6 bases. The CDR3 sequence is 19 residues long. Germline V gene lookup returns CDR1 SGHDT and CDR2 YYEEEE. CDR3 coding DNA: TGTGCCAGCAGCTTCCCGCCCGGGATTATCGACAGGGAGAGGGCTGAAGCTTTCTTT. It translates to CASSFPPGIIDRERAEAFF.

The CDR3 bases are TGTGCCAGCAGCGTAGGGGGACTAGCGGGTCCCTACAATGAGCAGTTCTTC. Translated: CASSVGGLAGPYNEQFF. This chain links TRBV9 with TRBJ2-1; 12 positions agree with TRBD2. CDR1 is SGDLS, CDR2 YYNGEE, per germline. CDR3 length equals 17 residues. Germline trimming cut 0 bases from V and 2 bases from J; bases unmatched to any gene: 3. Full variable domain (missing parts from reference TRBV9 and TRBJ2-1): DSGVTQTPKHLITATGQRVTLRCSPRSGDLSVYWYQQSLDQGLQFLIQYYNGEERAKGNILERFSAQQFPDLHSELNLSSLELGDSALYFCASSVGGLAGPYNEQFFGPGTRLTVL.